This is a list of T cell receptor beta chains from one sample in a study of T cells after yellow fever vaccination. From the 5' RACE reads, TCRdb called clonotypes with MiXCR, one entry per CDR3 protein. The sample includes fewer than 400,000 distinct CDR3 sequences, 6.2% of them seen just once. Sequences were derived from PBMCs, sampled 5 days after the yellow fever booster vaccination. The source of these receptors is a man under 40 who received the YFV17D yellow fever vaccine. Both conserved end residues are part of each CDR3.

>TRBV19|TRBJ2-7
CASAPGVAYEQYF
>TRBV29-1|TRBJ2-5
CSVEAQDREETQYF
>TRBV4-3|TRBJ2-7
CASSKGPAGYEQYF
>TRBV5-5|TRBJ2-5
CASSFVQETQYF
>TRBV10-3|TRBJ2-3
CAISERQGPTDTQYF
>TRBV7-2|TRBJ2-3
CASSFFPMYF
>TRBV20-1|TRBJ2-1
CSARAGRTYNEQFF
>TRBV4-2|TRBJ1-1
CASSPQVLRYQDTEAFF
>TRBV7-2|TRBJ2-3
CASSLRSAGPPQYF
>TRBV29-1|TRBJ2-5
CSVKHVGTQYF
>TRBV12-3/TRBV12-4|TRBJ2-1
CASSSIIEQFF
>TRBV7-2|TRBJ2-5
CASSLGSGSTQETQYF
>TRBV5-6|TRBJ2-1
CASSFRLGTTTVNEQFF
>TRBV4-1|TRBJ2-7
CASSLDSGQYF
>TRBV20-1|TRBJ2-7
CREGTGAYEQYF
>TRBV3-1|TRBJ2-2
CASSGSGITGELFF
>TRBV28|TRBJ2-3
CASSSPGQGKDTQYF
>TRBV5-1|TRBJ1-1
CASSLVLFAEAFF
>TRBV24-1|TRBJ2-1
CATSDSLTGNNEQFF